The 24 T cell receptor beta chains below come from one sample, sequenced in a study of cytomegalovirus exposure and HLA in healthy donors. Measured with immunoSEQ multiplex PCR; TCRdb has only the in-frame clones, and not every one. The sample holds about 110,000 clones, around nine tenths seen once. The sequencing input was PBMCs. The receptors originated from a woman between 18 and 29 years old in good health and CMV-seronegative.

V gene TRBV7-3 combines with J gene TRBJ1-1; D gene unclear. This CDR3 region has 14 residues. Trimming removed 4 bases from V and 5 bases from J, with 14 bases in between. The germline V gene encodes CDR1 SGHTA and CDR2 FQGTGA. The CDR3 reads CASSSVGRVTEAFF. The CDR3 DNA reads as TGTGCCAGCAGCTCAGTTGGGAGGGTTACTGAAGCTTTCTTT.

V usage is TRBV7-9 and J usage is TRBJ2-2; 8 bases are shared with TRBD1. The CDR3 is 13 amino acids. Germline assignment: CDR1 SEHNR and CDR2 FQNEAQ (reference sequence). Losses at the gene ends were 1 base for V and 13 bases for J; bases not matched to a gene: 5. The CDR3 spells CASSLEGTGGLFF. The CDR3 DNA reads TGTGCCAGCAGCTTAGAGGGGACAGGTGGGCTGTTTTTT.

V is TRBV5-6 and J is TRBJ1-1, with unresolved D. Per germline, CDR1 SGHDT and CDR2 YYEEEE. CDR3 length equals 15 residues. The ends were cut back, 1 base at V and 4 bases at J, with 14 bases in the middle. The CDR3 sequence: CASSLLQAAGTEAFF. For the CDR3, the DNA is TGTGCCAGCAGCTTGCTCCAGGCAGCCGGCACTGAAGCTTTCTTT.

The chain links TRBV27 to TRBJ1-5, with 7 bases fitting TRBD1. Germline V lookup: CDR1 MNHEY, CDR2 SMNVEV (reference sequence). The CDR3 totals 12 residues. With 6 bases clipped from V and 6 bases from J, the junction kept 2 bases outside the gene matches. The DNA for the CDR3 is TGTGCCAGCAGCCAGGGGGGTCAGCCCCAGCATTTT. It is translated as CASSQGGQPQHF.

In its sample, this clone was seen once. V usage is TRBV2 and J usage is TRBJ2-1; 9 positions match TRBD1. CDR1 SNHLY and CDR2 FYNNEI come from the germline V gene. This CDR3 has 13 amino acids. V lost 6 bases, J lost 9 bases, and 6 bases stayed unmatched. CDR3 sequence (DNA): TGTGCCAGCAGGGAAACAGGGGGCAGTGAGCAGTTCTTC. Encoded protein: CASRETGGSEQFF.

This clone was counted a single time. Written as DNA, the CDR3 is TGCAGCCTTAAAAATGGGGGCCGCGGGGGGGGGCTTCATGAGACCCAGTACTTC. The encoded protein is CSLKNGGRGGGLHETQYF. The chain joins TRBV29-1 to TRBJ2-5, with 9 bases matching TRBD2. In germline, CDR1 is SQVTM, CDR2 ANQGSEA. The CDR3 loop spans 18 amino acids. V lost 8 bases, J lost 5 bases, and 24 bases stayed unmatched.

This chain connects TRBV27 to TRBJ1-2; 11 bases fit TRBD1. Germline V gene data show CDR1 as MNHEY and CDR2 as SMNVEV (reference sequence). This CDR3 comprises 16 residues. The ends lost 0 bases at V and 4 bases at J; junction bases unmatched: 4. For the CDR3, the DNA is TGTGCCAGCAGTTTATCTAGGGGACAGGGGGGCTATGGCTACACCTTC. Translating it yields CASSLSRGQGGYGYTF.

This chain connects TRBV7-3 to TRBJ2-7; 8 bases align to TRBD2. The V gene's germline CDR1 is SGHTA and CDR2 FQGTGA. The length of the CDR3 is 15 residues. J gave up 1 base and V 2 bases, and 4 bases lay outside the gene matches. The CDR3 sequence: CASSLARGDSYEQYF. The DNA for the CDR3 is TGTGCCAGCAGCTTAGCGCGGGGGGATTCCTACGAGCAGTACTTC.

The J gene is TRBJ2-7, the V gene TRBV4-1; 12 nucleotides align to TRBD2. Per germline, CDR1 MGHRA and CDR2 YSYEKL. This CDR3 contains 15 residues. The V segment lost 4 bases and the J segment 5 bases; nucleotides outside the gene matches: 6. This chain's CDR3 is CASSPRLAGVHEQYF. The CDR3 bases are TGCGCCAGCAGCCCCAGACTAGCGGGAGTCCACGAGCAGTACTTC.

The table lists this clone with a count of one. The rearrangement links TRBV30 to TRBJ1-5; perhaps TRBD1 as D (5 bases). The CDR3 is 15 amino acids. The germline gives CDR1 GTSNPN, CDR2 SVGIG (reference sequence). V lost 3 bases, J lost 4 bases, and 16 bases lay in between. CDR3 amino acids: CAWRGPGGVNQPQHF. The DNA of the CDR3 is TGTGCCTGGAGGGGACCGGGGGGAGTAAATCAGCCCCAGCATTTT.

This chain uses TRBV7-9 with TRBJ1-1; D call uncertain. Germline CDR1 reads SEHNR; CDR2 reads FQNEAQ (reference sequence). Between the trimmed V and J ends, which lost 1 base and 5 bases, there was a span of 8 bases. The CDR3 is 13 residues long. The CDR3 sequence is CASSLDSGTEAFF. The CDR3, as DNA: TGTGCCAGCAGCTTAGATTCGGGGACTGAAGCTTTCTTT.

This sequence joins TRBV14 and TRBJ1-5; 9 positions match TRBD1. CDR3 size: 13 residues. Germline-derived CDR1 and CDR2 are SGHDN and FVKESK. V shed 3 bases, J shed 9 bases, and the junction held 3 bases outside the gene matches. The DNA for the CDR3 is TGTGCCAGCAGCCACGGGACAGGGATGCCCCAGCATTTT. Translation: CASSHGTGMPQHF.

This clone was seen once. The chain combines TRBV27 with TRBJ2-3, with 10 bases lining up with TRBD2. The CDR3 totals 13 residues. V dropped 7 bases and J dropped 9; count of bases not matched to a gene: 7. Germline V gene data show CDR1 as MNHEY and CDR2 as SMNVEV (reference sequence). The CDR3 reads CASKTSGRETQYF. Written as DNA, the CDR3 is TGTGCCAGCAAGACTAGCGGGCGAGAGACGCAGTATTTT.

The rearrangement links TRBV29-1 to TRBJ2-7; tentatively, D is TRBD1 (5 bases). This CDR3 spans 12 amino acids. V lost 2 bases and J lost 5, with 10 bases in between. The germline V gene encodes CDR1 SQVTM and CDR2 ANQGSEA. In DNA form, the CDR3 reads TGCAGCGTTGAACAGGGTGCAGACGAGCAGTACTTC. Amino acids: CSVEQGADEQYF.

This clone was counted a single time. This sequence joins TRBV27 and TRBJ1-3; D is unresolved. CDR1 and CDR2 (germline): MNHEY, SMNVEV (reference sequence). V shed 5 bases and J shed 4 bases, with 9 bases lying between them. The CDR3 totals 13 residues. DNA for the CDR3: TGTGCCAGCAGTGTTACTTGGGGAAACACCATATATTTT. It encodes CASSVTWGNTIYF.

This chain joins TRBV19 and TRBJ1-1, with D possibly matching TRBD1 (6 bases). V was cut by 7 bases and J by 4 bases, with 13 bases left in between. This CDR3 spans 13 amino acids. Germline values: CDR1 LNHDA, CDR2 SQIVND (reference sequence). The CDR3 region is CASNHGGATEAFF. CDR3 DNA sequence: TGTGCCAGTAACCATGGGGGGGCCACTGAAGCTTTCTTT.

The CDR3 DNA reads TGTGCCAGCAAGACACGTGCACACCGACTATACAATGAGCAGTTCTTC. Translating gives CASKTRAHRLYNEQFF. The chain combines TRBV28 with TRBJ2-1, with TRBD2 as a possible D gene (5 bases). The CDR3 length is 16 residues. Germline V gives CDR1 MDHEN, CDR2 SYDVKM. V shed 7 bases and J shed 4 bases, with 20 bases lying between them.

This CDR3 reads CASSLSRGTNEKLFF. CDR3 DNA: TGTGCCAGCAGCCTCAGCCGGGGAACTAATGAAAAACTGTTTTTT. This chain links TRBV7-2 with TRBJ1-4; no clear D gene. Between the trimmed V and J ends, which lost 5 bases and 1 base, there was a span of 11 bases. The CDR3 totals 15 residues. CDR1 is SGHTA and CDR2 is FQGNSA in the germline V gene.

This chain uses TRBV7-3 with TRBJ1-1, with 10 bases aligning to TRBD1. The V gene end was trimmed by 6 bases and the J gene end by 11 bases; junction bases not matched to a gene: 6. Germline values: CDR1 SGHTA, CDR2 FQGTGA. The CDR3 is 12 residues long. In nucleotides, the CDR3 is TGTGCCAGCAGTTCAGACAGGGGGCAGGCTTTCTTT. Amino acids: CASSSDRGQAFF.

The chain joins TRBV4-2 to TRBJ2-5; TRBD1 aligns across 7 bases. This CDR3 is built from 16 residues. Germline CDR1 reads LGHNA; CDR2 reads YNFKEQ. The ends lost 3 bases at V and 6 bases at J; junction bases unmatched: 13. The CDR3 loop reads CASSQLFDREGKTQYF. CDR3 DNA: TGTGCCAGCAGCCAGTTGTTCGACAGGGAAGGGAAGACCCAGTACTTC.

This clone was recorded only once. This chain's CDR3 is CSVFGYREEYTDTQYF. The CDR3 DNA reads as TGCAGCGTTTTTGGGTACCGGGAGGAATACACAGATACGCAGTATTTT. The chain has TRBV29-1 and TRBJ2-3, with 7 nucleotides matching TRBD2. Trimming at V came to 5 bases and at J to 2 bases, leaving 13 bases not matched to a gene. This CDR3 is 16 amino acids long. Germline CDR1 reads SQVTM; CDR2 reads ANQGSEA.

The chain joins TRBV6-1 to TRBJ2-2; the D gene is possibly TRBD2 (5 bases). V was shortened by 7 bases and J by 4 bases, with 13 bases between the two germline ends. The CDR3 is made up of 14 amino acids. Germline loops: CDR1 MNHNS, CDR2 SASEGT. CDR3 nucleotides: TGTGCCAGCAAGGGTCCTAGCCCCACCGGGGAGCTGTTTTTT. As protein: CASKGPSPTGELFF.

The J gene is TRBJ1-4, the V gene TRBV25-1, with 7 bases that match TRBD1. This CDR3 comprises 15 residues. Germline loops: CDR1 MGHDK, CDR2 SYGVNS. With 6 bases clipped from V and 5 bases from J, the junction kept 9 bases outside the gene matches. The CDR3 sequence is CASSATGDRNEKLFF. For the CDR3, the DNA is TGTGCCAGCAGCGCAACAGGGGACCGGAATGAAAAACTGTTTTTT. The full variable domain, completed using reference TRBV25-1 and TRBJ1-4, is EADIYQTPRYLVIGTGKKITLECSQTMGHDKMYWYQQDPGMELHLIHYSYGVNSTEKGDLSSESTVSRIRTEHFPLTLESARPSHTSQYLCASSATGDRNEKLFFGSGTQLSVL.

J is TRBJ2-2 and V is TRBV9, with 9 bases aligning to TRBD1. The V segment lost 3 bases and the J segment 4 bases; nucleotides outside the gene matches: 1. This CDR3 has 14 amino acids. Germline loops: CDR1 SGDLS, CDR2 YYNGEE. CDR3 sequence reads: CASSGQGGTGELFF. CDR3 DNA sequence: TGTGCCAGCAGCGGACAGGGGGGCACCGGGGAGCTGTTTTTT. Filled out from reference TRBV9 and TRBJ2-2, the complete variable domain reads DSGVTQTPKHLITATGQRVTLRCSPRSGDLSVYWYQQSLDQGLQFLIQYYNGEERAKGNILERFSAQQFPDLHSELNLSSLELGDSALYFCASSGQGGTGELFFGEGSRLTVL.